These 9 T cell receptor beta chains were all obtained from the same sample, sequenced in a study of blood T cell repertoires in COVID-19. Some clones are missing from TCRdb's copy, which holds only in-frame ones; the method was immunoSEQ multiplex PCR. The sample shows tens of thousands of clones, approximately 80% of them seen only once. The sample comprised peripheral blood. The receptors here all came from a human donor in a cohort sampled during active COVID-19.

This chain uses TRBV18 with TRBJ1-1, with a tentative D call TRBD1 (5 bases). Germline V gene lookup returns CDR1 KGHSH and CDR2 LQKENI. The CDR3 loop spans 15 amino acids. V gave up 3 bases and J gave up 5 bases, with 16 bases separating them. The CDR3 DNA is TGTGCCAGCTCACCGGGCCCGACAGTTGCGACTGAAGCTTTCTTT. It specifies CASSPGPTVATEAFF.

The chain has TRBV19 and TRBJ1-5; 8 nucleotides agree with TRBD1. Trimming removed 7 bases from V and 10 bases from J; junction bases left unmatched: 18. The CDR3 has 16 amino acids. Germline V gene data show CDR1 as LNHDA and CDR2 as SQIVND (reference sequence). The CDR3 region is CASTTGGGFASGPQHF. The CDR3 DNA sequence: TGTGCCAGTACTACAGGGGGGGGTTTCGCGTCAGGCCCCCAGCATTTT.

This chain links TRBV2 with TRBJ1-5, with 8 bases that match TRBD1. CDR1 is SNHLY, CDR2 FYNNEI, per germline. Trimming at V came to 5 bases and at J to 7 bases, leaving 7 bases not matched to a gene. The CDR3 consists of 14 residues. As DNA, the CDR3 is TGTGCCAGCAGTTACTCAGGGGGCCGGCAGCCCCAGCATTTT. This translates into CASSYSGGRQPQHF.

The J gene is TRBJ2-1, the V gene TRBV3-1 (or the pseudogene TRBV3-2); D is possibly TRBD2 (6 bases). Germline V CDR1 and CDR2: LGHDT, YNNKEL (reference sequence). V was clipped by 0 bases and J by 5 bases, with 11 bases between them. The CDR3 totals 15 residues. CDR3 nucleotides: TGTGCCAGCAGCCAAGATACTAGCAGGAACAATGAGCAGTTCTTC. Residues: CASSQDTSRNNEQFF.

The chain is built from TRBV19 and TRBJ2-1; 10 positions agree with TRBD2. The V gene end was trimmed by 7 bases and the J gene end by 7 bases; junction bases not matched to a gene: 10. The CDR3 runs 15 residues. Germline assignment: CDR1 LNHDA and CDR2 SQIVND (reference sequence). The CDR3 region is CASKGGLASDNEQFF. CDR3 coding DNA: TGTGCCAGTAAGGGGGGACTAGCGTCTGATAATGAGCAGTTCTTC.

The V and J genes are TRBV15 and TRBJ2-7; perhaps TRBD2 as D (6 bases). This CDR3 is built from 16 residues. Trimming pared 1 base from V and 5 bases from J, leaving 18 bases between. Germline V gives CDR1 LNHNV, CDR2 YYDKDF (reference sequence). CDR3 sequence reads: CATSRVMTRRGHEQYF. CDR3 nucleotides: TGTGCCACCAGCAGAGTAATGACTAGAAGGGGCCACGAGCAGTACTTC.

This clone appeared once. The rearrangement uses TRBV7-2 and TRBJ2-7; possibly TRBD1 for D (5 bases). The CDR3 runs 15 residues. Looked up from germline, CDR1 is SGHTA and CDR2 is FQGNSA. Trimming shortened V by 2 bases and J by 0 bases, and 11 bases separated the two germline ends. This CDR3 reads CASSLTGGDSYEQYF. The CDR3 region has the DNA TGTGCCAGCAGCTTAACAGGTGGGGACTCCTACGAGCAGTACTTC.

V gene TRBV25-1 combines with J gene TRBJ1-4; no clear D gene. The V end was cut by 5 bases, the J end by 8 bases, with 12 bases between. Germline values: CDR1 MGHDK, CDR2 SYGVNS. CDR3 length: 13 residues. This CDR3 is CASSIGIGEKLFF. Written as DNA, the CDR3 is TGTGCCAGCAGTATCGGGATAGGGGAAAAACTGTTTTTT. The full variable domain, its missing parts supplied by reference TRBV25-1 and TRBJ1-4, is EADIYQTPRYLVIGTGKKITLECSQTMGHDKMYWYQQDPGMELHLIHYSYGVNSTEKGDLSSESTVSRIRTEHFPLTLESARPSHTSQYLCASSIGIGEKLFFGSGTQLSVL.

For this clone: Other DNA sequences in this sample translate to the same CDR3. The chain links TRBV19 to TRBJ1-1, with 8 bases that match TRBD1. Per the germline V gene, CDR1 is LNHDA and CDR2 is SQIVND (reference sequence). After removal of 6 bases from V and 3 bases from J, the junction contained 3 bases not matched to a gene. The CDR3 spans 13 residues. For the CDR3, the DNA is TGTGCCAGTAGAACAGGGGGTGACACTGAAGCTTTCTTT. It specifies CASRTGGDTEAFF.